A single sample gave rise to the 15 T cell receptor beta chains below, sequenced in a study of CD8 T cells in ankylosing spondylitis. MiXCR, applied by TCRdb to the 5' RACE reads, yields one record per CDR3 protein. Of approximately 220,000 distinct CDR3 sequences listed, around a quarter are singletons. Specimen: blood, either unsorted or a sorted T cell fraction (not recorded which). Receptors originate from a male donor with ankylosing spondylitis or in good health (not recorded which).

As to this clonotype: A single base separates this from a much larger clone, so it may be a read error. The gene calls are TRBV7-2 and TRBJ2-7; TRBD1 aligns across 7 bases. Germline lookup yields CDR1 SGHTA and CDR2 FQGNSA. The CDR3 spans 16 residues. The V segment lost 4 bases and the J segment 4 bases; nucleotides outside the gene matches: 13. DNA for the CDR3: TGTGCCAGCAGCTCAAAGACCGGGACAGCCCCTTACGAGCAGTACTTC. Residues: CASSSKTGTAPYEQYF. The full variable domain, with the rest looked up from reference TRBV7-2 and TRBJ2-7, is GAGVSQSPSNKVTEKGKDVELRCDPISGHTALYWYRQSLGQGLEFLIYFQGNSAPDKSGLPSDRFSAERTGGSVSTLTIQRTQQEDSAVYLCASSSKTGTAPYEQYFGPGTRLTVT.

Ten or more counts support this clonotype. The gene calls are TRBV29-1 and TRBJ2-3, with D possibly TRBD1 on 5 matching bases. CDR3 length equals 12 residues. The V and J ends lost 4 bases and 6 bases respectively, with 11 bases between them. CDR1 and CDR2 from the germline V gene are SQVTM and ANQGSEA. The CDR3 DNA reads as TGCAGCGTTGCTTCCAGGGCGGATACGCAGTATTTT. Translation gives CSVASRADTQYF.

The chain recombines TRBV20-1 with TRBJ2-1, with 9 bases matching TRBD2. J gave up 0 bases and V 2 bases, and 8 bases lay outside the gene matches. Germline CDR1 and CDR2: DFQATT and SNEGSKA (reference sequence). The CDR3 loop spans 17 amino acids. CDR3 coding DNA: TGCAGTGCTAGAAGGGGGACTAGCAGTCGCTCCTACAATGAGCAGTTCTTC. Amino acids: CSARRGTSSRSYNEQFF.

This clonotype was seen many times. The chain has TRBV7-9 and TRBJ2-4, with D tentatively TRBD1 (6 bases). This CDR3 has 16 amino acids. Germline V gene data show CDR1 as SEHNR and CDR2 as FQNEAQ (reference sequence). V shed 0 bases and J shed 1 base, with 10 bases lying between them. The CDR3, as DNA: TGTGCCAGCAGCTTAGCCCTCACAGGGGCCAAAAACATTCAGTACTTC. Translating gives CASSLALTGAKNIQYF.

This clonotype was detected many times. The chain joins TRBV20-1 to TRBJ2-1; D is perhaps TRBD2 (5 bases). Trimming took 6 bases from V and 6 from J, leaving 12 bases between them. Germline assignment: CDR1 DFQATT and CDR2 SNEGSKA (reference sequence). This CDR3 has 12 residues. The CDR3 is CSAETNSNEQFF. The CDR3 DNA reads TGCAGTGCCGAGACTAATTCCAATGAGCAGTTCTTC.

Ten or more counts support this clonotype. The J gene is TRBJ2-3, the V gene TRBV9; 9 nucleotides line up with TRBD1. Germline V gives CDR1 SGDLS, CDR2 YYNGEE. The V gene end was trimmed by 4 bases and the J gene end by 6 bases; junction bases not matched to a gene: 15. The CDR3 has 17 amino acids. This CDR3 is CASSTRTGVDNSDTQYF. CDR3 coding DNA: TGTGCCAGCAGCACCAGGACAGGGGTCGATAATAGCGATACGCAGTATTTT.

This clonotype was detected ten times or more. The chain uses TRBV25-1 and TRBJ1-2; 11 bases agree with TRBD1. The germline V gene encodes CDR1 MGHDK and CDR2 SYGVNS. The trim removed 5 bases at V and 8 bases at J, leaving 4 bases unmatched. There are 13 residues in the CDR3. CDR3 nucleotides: TGTGCCAGCAGTTCGGGACAGGGGGGCGGCTACACCTTC. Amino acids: CASSSGQGGGYTF.

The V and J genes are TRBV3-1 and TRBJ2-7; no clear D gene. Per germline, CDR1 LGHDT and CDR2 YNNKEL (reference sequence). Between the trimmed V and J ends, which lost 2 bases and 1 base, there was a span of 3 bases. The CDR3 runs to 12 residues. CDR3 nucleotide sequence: TGTGCCAGCAGCCAAACTTCCTACGAGCAGTACTTC. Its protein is CASSQTSYEQYF.

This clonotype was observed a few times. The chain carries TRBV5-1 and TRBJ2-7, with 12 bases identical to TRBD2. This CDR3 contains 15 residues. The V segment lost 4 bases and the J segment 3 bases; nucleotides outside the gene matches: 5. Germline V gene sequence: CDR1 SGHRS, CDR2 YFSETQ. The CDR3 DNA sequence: TGCGCCAGCAGCCCCAAGACTAGCGGGAGCTACGAGCAGTACTTC. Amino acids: CASSPKTSGSYEQYF.

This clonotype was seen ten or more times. The CDR3 sequence is CASSYVAGGVKNIQYF. The CDR3 region has the DNA TGTGCCAGCAGCTACGTAGCGGGAGGTGTCAAAAACATTCAGTACTTC. The chain couples TRBV7-2 to TRBJ2-4, with 10 positions matching TRBD2. There are 16 residues in the CDR3. CDR1 and CDR2 (germline): SGHTA, FQGNSA. J lost 3 bases, V lost 4 bases, and 6 bases had no gene match.

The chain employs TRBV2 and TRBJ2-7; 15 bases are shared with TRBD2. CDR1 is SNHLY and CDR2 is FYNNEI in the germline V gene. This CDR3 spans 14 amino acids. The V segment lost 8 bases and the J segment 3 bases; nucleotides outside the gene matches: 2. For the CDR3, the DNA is TGTGCCAGCTTGGGACTAGCGGGAGGCTACGAGCAGTACTTC. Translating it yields CASLGLAGGYEQYF. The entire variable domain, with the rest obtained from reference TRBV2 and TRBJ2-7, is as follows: EPEVTQTPSHQVTQMGQEVILRCVPISNHLYFYWYRQILGQKVEFLVSFYNNEISEKSEIFDDQFSVERPDGSNFTLKIRSTKLEDSAMYFCASLGLAGGYEQYFGPGTRLTVT.

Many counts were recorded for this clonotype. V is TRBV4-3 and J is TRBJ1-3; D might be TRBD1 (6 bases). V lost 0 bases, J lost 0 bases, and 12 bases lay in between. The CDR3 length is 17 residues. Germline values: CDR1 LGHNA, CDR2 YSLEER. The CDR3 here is CASSQDDRPFSGNTIYF. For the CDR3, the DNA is TGCGCCAGCAGCCAAGATGACAGGCCCTTCTCTGGAAACACCATATATTTT.

CDR3 coding DNA: TGCAGTGCCTCTCGGGGGGCAGGTATGGATTCACCCCTCCACTTT. This sequence encodes CSASRGAGMDSPLHF. The chain has TRBV20-1 and TRBJ1-6; TRBD1 might be the D (6 bases). Germline lookup yields CDR1 DFQATT and CDR2 SNEGSKA (reference sequence). The CDR3 is 15 residues long. Trimming pared 6 bases from V and 8 bases from J, leaving 20 bases between.

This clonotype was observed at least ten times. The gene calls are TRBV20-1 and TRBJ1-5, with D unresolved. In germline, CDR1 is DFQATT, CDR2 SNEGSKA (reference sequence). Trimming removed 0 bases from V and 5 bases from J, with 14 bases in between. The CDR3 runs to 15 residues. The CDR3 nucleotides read TGCAGTGCTAGAGACGAGGGCAGGAATCATCAGCCCCAGCATTTT. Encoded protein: CSARDEGRNHQPQHF.

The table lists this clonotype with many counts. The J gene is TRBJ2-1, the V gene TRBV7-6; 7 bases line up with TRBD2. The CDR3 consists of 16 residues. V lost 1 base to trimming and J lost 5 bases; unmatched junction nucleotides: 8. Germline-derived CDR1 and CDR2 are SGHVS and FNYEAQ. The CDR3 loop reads CASSLEVTSRHNEQFF. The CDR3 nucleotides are TGTGCCAGCAGCTTAGAGGTGACTAGCAGACACAATGAGCAGTTCTTC. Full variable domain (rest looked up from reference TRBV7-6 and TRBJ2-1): GAGVSQSPRYKVTKRGQDVALRCDPISGHVSLYWYRQALGQGPEFLTYFNYEAQQDKSGLPNDRFSAERPEGSISTLTIQRTEQRDSAMYRCASSLEVTSRHNEQFFGPGTRLTVL.